This T cell receptor (beta chain) stems from a study of T-cell memory formation after mild COVID-19. This clonotype has more than one count but fewer than ten. TCRdb reprocessed the 5' RACE reads with MiXCR, giving one entry per CDR3 protein. The sample holds around 500,000 distinct CDR3 sequences, around a sixth seen once. The V gene's germline CDR1 is SNHLY and CDR2 FYNNEI. V gave up 2 bases and J gave up 1 base, with 14 bases separating them. CDR3 size: 16 residues. The gene calls are TRBV2 and TRBJ1-1; TRBD1 is a possible D gene (6 bases). This clonotype originated in an adult woman who had mild COVID-19 (a few samples of this study predate the infection). Cell type and time point are not known. The sample consisted of PBMCs or a T cell subset sorted from them (not recorded which). CDR3 sequence reads: CASSEKEGGANTEAFF. CDR3 sequence (DNA): TGTGCCAGCAGTGAAAAGGAGGGGGGGGCGAACACTGAAGCTTTCTTT.